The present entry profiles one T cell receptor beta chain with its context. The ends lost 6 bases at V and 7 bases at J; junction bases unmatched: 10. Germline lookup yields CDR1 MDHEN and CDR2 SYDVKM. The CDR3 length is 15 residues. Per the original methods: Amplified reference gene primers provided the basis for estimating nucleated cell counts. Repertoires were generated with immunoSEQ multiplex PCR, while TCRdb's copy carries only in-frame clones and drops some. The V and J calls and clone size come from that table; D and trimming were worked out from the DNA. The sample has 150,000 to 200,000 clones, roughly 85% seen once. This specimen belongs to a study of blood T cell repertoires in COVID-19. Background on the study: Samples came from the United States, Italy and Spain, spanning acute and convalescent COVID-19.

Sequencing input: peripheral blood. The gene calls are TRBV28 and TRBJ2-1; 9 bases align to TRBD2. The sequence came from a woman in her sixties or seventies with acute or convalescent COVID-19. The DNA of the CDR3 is TGTGCCAGCAGCCAAGGACTAGCGCGCCGGAATGAGCAGTTCTTC. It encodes CASSQGLARRNEQFF.